These 32 T cell receptor beta chains originate from one sample sequenced in a study of response to subunit inactivated influenza vaccine. One entry per CDR3 protein, called by TCRdb with MiXCR from the RT-PCR reads. The sample has 500,000 to 550,000 distinct CDR3 sequences, under 30% seen once. These data were likewise used in another study, on T cells expressing NK-cell markers. As reported in that work: 5'RACE template switching with UMIs generated TCR beta cDNA.

The material sequenced was CD4+ T cells sorted from PBMCs, taken 11 to 12 days after vaccination. The receptor set was obtained from a man in his fifties who received an inactivated influenza vaccine.

This clonotype was detected only a few times. The chain links TRBV5-1 to TRBJ1-5, with 7 bases that match TRBD1. With V trimmed by 4 bases and J by 4 bases, 8 bases remained unmatched. CDR1 and CDR2 (germline): SGHRS, YFSETQ. CDR3 length equals 15 residues. The CDR3 here is CASSPATGLNQPQHF. The CDR3 DNA follows: TGCGCCAGCAGCCCGGCGACAGGGTTAAATCAGCCCCAGCATTTT. The full variable domain, its missing parts supplied by reference TRBV5-1 and TRBJ1-5, is KAGVTQTPRYLIKTRGQQVTLSCSPISGHRSVSWYQQTPGQGLQFLFEYFSETQRNKGNFPGRFSGRQFSNSRSEMNVSTLELGDSALYLCASSPATGLNQPQHFGDGTRLSIL.

The V and J genes are TRBV24-1 and TRBJ1-4, with D maybe TRBD1 (5 bases). The ends were cut back, 5 bases at V and 2 bases at J, with 11 bases in the middle. The CDR3 loop spans 15 amino acids. Germline V gene data show CDR1 as KGHDR and CDR2 as SFDVKD. The CDR3 protein is CATSGGGTTNEKLFF. The CDR3, as DNA: TGTGCCACCAGTGGTGGAGGGACGACTAATGAAAAACTGTTTTTT.

This chain uses TRBV30 with TRBJ1-1; TRBD1 aligns across 10 bases. In germline, CDR1 is GTSNPN, CDR2 SVGIG (reference sequence). CDR3 length: 13 residues. The V segment lost 4 bases and the J segment 7 bases; nucleotides outside the gene matches: 6. CDR3 coding DNA: TGTGCCTGGACCCGACAGGGGGCTGGTGAAGCTTTCTTT. It translates to CAWTRQGAGEAFF.

This clonotype was counted a few times. The chain combines TRBV12-3 or TRBV12-4 with TRBJ1-6; D remains ambiguous. V dropped 7 bases and J dropped 7 bases, with 14 bases sitting between them. This CDR3 is built from 14 residues. CDR3 coding DNA: TGTGCCAGCACCGGTGAGGGTCCGAATTCACCCCTCCACTTT. Encoded protein: CASTGEGPNSPLHF.

This clonotype turned up a few times. The rearrangement uses TRBV14 and TRBJ2-2; D may be TRBD1 (6 bases). CDR1 and CDR2 (germline): SGHDN, FVKESK. The CDR3 sequence is 19 residues long. V was cut by 1 base and J by 2 bases, with 20 bases left in between. In nucleotides, the CDR3 is TGTGCCAGCAGCCAAGCATCCAGCTTCGGGACACTAAACACCGGGGAGCTGTTTTTT. This sequence encodes CASSQASSFGTLNTGELFF.

This clonotype was seen more than once but under ten times. V usage is TRBV10-3 and J usage is TRBJ2-3, with 9 bases identical to TRBD2. The length of the CDR3 is 14 residues. Germline CDR1 ENHRY, CDR2 SYGVKD. J gave up 4 bases and V 5 bases, and 4 bases lay outside the gene matches. The CDR3 is CAISPGLASDTQYF. For the CDR3, the DNA is TGTGCCATCAGTCCGGGACTAGCATCAGATACGCAGTATTTT.

This clonotype was picked up a small number of times. This chain links TRBV27 with TRBJ2-3, with 7 bases fitting TRBD1. This CDR3 has 15 residues. The junction had 6 bases not matched to a gene; V was cut back by 4 bases and J by 2 bases. Germline-derived CDR1 and CDR2 are MNHEY and SMNVEV (reference sequence). This CDR3 reads CASSSGQVLTDTQYF. The DNA for the CDR3 is TGTGCCAGCAGTTCCGGACAGGTACTCACAGATACGCAGTATTTT.

This clonotype was counted between two and nine times. The chain is built from TRBV21-1 and TRBJ1-2; the table's D call of TRBD1 was not tested on the DNA. TRBV21-1 is given as a pseudogene. The CDR3 extends over 18 amino acids. The CDR3 DNA reads as TGTGCCAGCAGCAAATCCGGCCCAGCCCTGGACAGGGATTATGGCTACACCTTC. Its translation: CASSKSGPALDRDYGYTF.

This sequence joins TRBV4-1 and TRBJ1-2; 9 bases are a match to TRBD1. V lost 1 base and J lost 6; bases outside the gene matches: 0. CDR1 and CDR2 from the germline V gene are MGHRA and YSYEKL. The CDR3 covers 13 residues. CDR3 DNA sequence: TGCGCCAGCAGCCAAGGGACAGGGGATGGCTACACCTTC. Encoded protein: CASSQGTGDGYTF.

V is TRBV20-1 and J is TRBJ2-7, with 8 bases aligning to TRBD1. Germline V gene lookup returns CDR1 DFQATT and CDR2 SNEGSKA (reference sequence). The CDR3 consists of 14 residues. V trimming: 6 bases; J trimming: 1 base; junction bases outside the gene matches: 8. CDR3 loop: CSADQGAGSYEQYF. CDR3 in DNA: TGCAGTGCCGACCAGGGGGCGGGTTCCTACGAGCAGTACTTC.

There are a few counts of this clonotype. The V and J genes are TRBV12-3 or TRBV12-4 and TRBJ1-2; the D is unclear. The CDR3 loop spans 16 amino acids. Trimming shortened V by 2 bases and J by 0 bases, and 13 bases separated the two germline ends. The CDR3 DNA is TGTGCCAGCAGTTTAAGAGTACAGAGACCTAACTATGGCTACACCTTC. This translates into CASSLRVQRPNYGYTF.

V and J are TRBV11-3 and TRBJ2-1, with a possible D match to TRBD1 (6 bases). The ends were cut back, 5 bases at V and 2 bases at J, with 10 bases in the middle. The CDR3 runs 14 residues. Germline V gene sequence: CDR1 SGHNT, CDR2 YENEEA. The chain's CDR3 is CASSHGQPYNEQFF. DNA of the CDR3: TGTGCCAGCAGCCATGGACAGCCCTACAATGAGCAGTTCTTC. Filled out from reference TRBV11-3 and TRBJ2-1, the complete variable domain reads EAGVVQSPRYKIIEKKQPVAFWCNPISGHNTLYWYLQNLGQGPELLIRYENEEAVDDSQLPKDRFSAERLKGVDSTLKIQPAELGDSAVYLCASSHGQPYNEQFFGPGTRLTVL.

This clonotype was detected a few times. The chain uses TRBV5-1 and TRBJ1-2, with D unresolved. Germline V gene sequence: CDR1 SGHRS, CDR2 YFSETQ. V lost 4 bases and J 4 bases, leaving 11 bases between the germline ends. The CDR3 loop spans 13 amino acids. The CDR3 loop reads CASSPTTIYGYTF. In DNA form, the CDR3 reads TGCGCCAGCAGCCCTACGACAATCTATGGCTACACCTTC.

V and J are TRBV2 and TRBJ2-1, with TRBD2 matching 7 bases. This CDR3 is built from 15 residues. CDR1 SNHLY and CDR2 FYNNEI come from the germline V gene. V was clipped by 8 bases and J by 0 bases; unmatched bases: 7. The CDR3 sequence: CASLGRARSYNEQFF. The CDR3 DNA is TGTGCCAGCCTGGGGAGGGCACGCTCCTACAATGAGCAGTTCTTC.

This clonotype was detected many times. The chain recombines TRBV29-1 with TRBJ2-7; D is perhaps TRBD1 or TRBD2 (6 bases each). The CDR3 spans 13 residues. CDR1 and CDR2 (germline): SQVTM, ANQGSEA. V gave up 6 bases and J gave up 6 bases, with 18 bases separating them. CDR3 sequence: CSVQNGGQGEQYF. CDR3 nucleotides: TGCAGCGTCCAAAACGGGGGCCAAGGCGAGCAGTACTTC.

There are a few counts of this clonotype. V and J are TRBV20-1 and TRBJ2-1; D possibly corresponds to TRBD2 (5 bases). Trimming took 6 bases from V and 0 from J, leaving 12 bases between them. There are 14 residues in the CDR3. Germline values: CDR1 DFQATT, CDR2 SNEGSKA (reference sequence). CDR3 in DNA: TGCAGTGCGGAGGACTGGAGCTCCTACAATGAGCAGTTCTTC. Protein: CSAEDWSSYNEQFF.

This clonotype came up a few times. This chain's CDR3 is CASSVDRTADTGELFF. The DNA for the CDR3 is TGTGCCAGCAGTGTCGATAGGACAGCCGACACCGGGGAGCTGTTTTTT. This chain connects TRBV6-1 to TRBJ2-2; possibly TRBD1 for D (6 bases). Deletions cut 4 bases from V and 3 bases from J, with 15 bases between. This CDR3 contains 16 residues. Looked up from germline, CDR1 is MNHNS and CDR2 is SASEGT.

The rearrangement links TRBV10-3 to TRBJ2-7, with D hard to call. The V end was cut by 9 bases, the J end by 0 bases, with 12 bases between. CDR1 is ENHRY and CDR2 is SYGVKD in the germline V gene. The CDR3 spans 13 residues. Written as DNA, the CDR3 is TGTGCCATTTCAAAGGATGTCTCCTACGAGCAGTACTTC. Its protein is CAISKDVSYEQYF.

This clonotype has at least ten counts. The chain combines TRBV28 with TRBJ2-1; D is undetermined. With 6 bases removed from V and 0 bases from J, the gap between germline ends came to 9 bases. Germline lookup yields CDR1 MDHEN and CDR2 SYDVKM. The CDR3 runs to 14 residues. This chain's CDR3 is CASSSRGSYNEQFF. CDR3 nucleotide sequence: TGTGCCAGCAGCTCCCGCGGCTCCTACAATGAGCAGTTCTTC.

The rearrangement joins TRBV29-1 to TRBJ1-3; D not certain. V lost 5 bases and J lost 3, with 14 bases in between. This CDR3 comprises 14 residues. From germline, CDR1 is SQVTM and CDR2 ANQGSEA. The chain's CDR3 is CSVTKDTIGNTIYF. The DNA of the CDR3 is TGCAGCGTTACGAAGGATACTATTGGAAACACCATATATTTT.

J is TRBJ2-5 and V is TRBV5-1; maybe TRBD2 (6 bases). Trimming shortened V by 0 bases and J by 0 bases, and 12 bases separated the two germline ends. Germline V lookup: CDR1 SGHRS, CDR2 YFSETQ. The CDR3 contains 16 residues. The CDR3: CASSLVGGVYQETQYF. The CDR3 DNA is TGCGCCAGCAGCTTGGTGGGCGGGGTGTACCAAGAGACCCAGTACTTC.

J is TRBJ1-1 and V is TRBV7-8; possibly TRBD1 for D (6 bases). V was shortened by 5 bases and J by 5 bases, with 15 bases between the two germline ends. CDR3 size: 14 residues. Germline loops: CDR1 SGHVS, CDR2 FQNEAQ. CDR3 DNA sequence: TGTGCCAGCAGCGCACAGGGTTTTCCTACTGAAGCTTTCTTT. Translated: CASSAQGFPTEAFF.

This clonotype was recorded a few times. The chain joins TRBV6-5 to TRBJ1-5; D not certain. Germline values: CDR1 MNHEY, CDR2 SVGAGI. The V gene lost 2 bases and the J gene lost 1 base, with 6 bases spanning the gap. CDR3 length: 14 residues. CDR3 sequence (DNA): TGTGCCAGCAGTTACGAGGAGAGCAATCAGCCCCAGCATTTT. It specifies CASSYEESNQPQHF.

V is TRBV11-3 and J is TRBJ2-3; weak D call: TRBD2 (5 bases). The CDR3 is 17 amino acids. With 1 base removed from V and 5 bases from J, the gap between germline ends came to 19 bases. The germline CDR1 and CDR2 sequences are SGHNT and YENEEA. This chain's CDR3 is CASSLGFGGLGGDTQYF. The CDR3 nucleotides read TGTGCCAGCAGCTTAGGCTTTGGCGGGTTAGGTGGAGATACGCAGTATTTT. The complete variable domain, with remaining parts taken from reference TRBV11-3 and TRBJ2-3, reads EAGVVQSPRYKIIEKKQPVAFWCNPISGHNTLYWYLQNLGQGPELLIRYENEEAVDDSQLPKDRFSAERLKGVDSTLKIQPAELGDSAVYLCASSLGFGGLGGDTQYFGPGTRLTVL.

Remarks on this clonotype: This may come from a read error, since a much larger clone is one base off. This sequence joins TRBV7-2 and TRBJ2-3; no firm D call. The germline V and J ends were trimmed by 5 bases and 5 bases, with 8 bases remaining between them. Germline assignment: CDR1 SGHTA and CDR2 FQGNSA. The CDR3 consists of 12 residues. CDR3 region: CASSMTRDTQYF. In DNA, the CDR3 is TGTGCCAGCAGCATGACAAGAGATACGCAGTATTTT.

The V call is TRBV18, the J call TRBJ2-3, with D possibly being TRBD1 (6 bases). The V and J ends lost 6 bases and 0 bases respectively, with 10 bases between them. The CDR3 length is 14 residues. Looked up from germline, CDR1 is KGHSH and CDR2 is LQKENI. CDR3 nucleotides: TGTGCCAGCTCTGTAGGACAGAGCACAGATACGCAGTATTTT. Translating gives CASSVGQSTDTQYF.

CDR3 in amino acids: CSGRVGADTQYF. The CDR3 coding sequence is TGCAGCGGAAGGGTAGGTGCGGATACGCAGTATTTT. The chain employs TRBV29-1 and TRBJ2-3; D call uncertain. In germline, CDR1 is SQVTM, CDR2 ANQGSEA. The ends were cut back, 7 bases at V and 6 bases at J, with 14 bases in the middle. This CDR3 has 12 residues.

The table lists this clonotype with a few counts. The chain is built from TRBV14 and TRBJ2-5; D is undetermined. V gave up 1 base and J gave up 5 bases, with 11 bases separating them. Germline-derived CDR1 and CDR2 are SGHDN and FVKESK. The CDR3 totals 14 residues. CDR3 in DNA: TGTGCCAGCAGCCAAGGTCGCCTTGGGGAGACCCAGTACTTC. Its protein product is CASSQGRLGETQYF.

This chain uses TRBV3-1 with TRBJ1-2; a weak D match, TRBD1 (5 bases). Per the germline V gene, CDR1 is LGHDT and CDR2 is YNNKEL (reference sequence). The CDR3 spans 13 residues. The V gene lost 1 base and the J gene lost 9 bases, with 12 bases spanning the gap. In nucleotides, the CDR3 is TGTGCCAGCAGCCAAGGGGGGGATAACAGCTACACCTTC. Translation: CASSQGGDNSYTF.

This clonotype was picked up many times. The J gene is TRBJ1-5, the V gene TRBV2; tentatively, D is TRBD1 (5 bases). V lost 5 bases and J lost 8, with 13 bases in between. CDR3 size: 13 residues. In germline, CDR1 is SNHLY, CDR2 FYNNEI. This CDR3 reads CASSLRRGEPQHF. Here the CDR3 DNA reads TGTGCCAGCAGTTTAAGGCGGGGGGAGCCCCAGCATTTT.

This chain links TRBV11-2 with TRBJ2-7; D unresolved. In germline, CDR1 is SGHAT, CDR2 FQNNGV. V gave up 1 base and J gave up 2 bases, with 9 bases separating them. The CDR3 is made up of 14 amino acids. The CDR3 protein is CASSLGRSTYEQYF. CDR3 bases: TGTGCCAGCAGCTTAGGCAGGTCTACCTACGAGCAGTACTTC.

This clonotype came up many times. The chain has TRBV7-9 and TRBJ2-3; D possibly corresponds to TRBD2 (5 bases). The ends were cut back, 5 bases at V and 1 base at J, with 13 bases in the middle. This CDR3 is 15 amino acids long. CDR1 SEHNR and CDR2 FQNEAQ come from the germline V gene (reference sequence). CDR3 in amino acids: CASSPSGRRTDTQYF. DNA of the CDR3: TGTGCCAGCAGCCCGTCTGGGAGACGCACAGATACGCAGTATTTT. The full variable domain, in which reference TRBV7-9 and TRBJ2-3 provide the parts outside the CDR3, is DTGVSQNPRHKITKRGQNVTFRCDPISEHNRLYWYRQTLGQGPEFLTYFQNEAQLEKSRLLSDRFSAERPKGSFSTLEIQRTEQGDSAMYLCASSPSGRRTDTQYFGPGTRLTVL.